These 31 T cell receptor beta chains share one sample of origin, sequenced in a study of regulatory T cells in long-lasting Graves disease. Time point meaning: newly diagnosed GD, antithyroid drugs for less than 3 months. The TCR library used RNA extracted from PBMCs. Libraries of TCR beta came from iRepertoire HTBI primers plus Arm-PCR of CDR3 regions. TCRdb re-called the multiplex PCR reads through MiXCR, storing one row per CDR3 protein. The sample includes 450,000 to 500,000 distinct CDR3 sequences, 15% to 20% of them seen just once. The same data also went into a second study, on T cells in Graves' hyperthyroidism and ophthalmopathy.

This specimen was peripheral blood mononuclear cells (PBMCs), taken at new diagnosis, from a patient treated with antithyroid drugs. The receptors stem from a man aged 40-55 years with Graves disease.

The genes are TRBV9 and TRBJ2-7; D might be TRBD2 (6 bases). The CDR3 is 15 residues long. Per the germline V gene, CDR1 is SGDLS and CDR2 is YYNGEE. V was clipped by 4 bases and J by 2 bases, with 16 bases between them. Written as DNA, the CDR3 is TGTGCCAGCAGCTTAGGAGGCGGGGCCCCCTACGAGCAGTACTTC. Its translation: CASSLGGGAPYEQYF.

This clonotype came up a few times. The chain employs TRBV7-2 and TRBJ1-4; D gene unclear. V lost 2 bases and J lost 3, with 7 bases in between. The CDR3 consists of 14 residues. Germline V lookup: CDR1 SGHTA, CDR2 FQGNSA. The CDR3 here is CASSLNGANEKLFF. In nucleotides, the CDR3 is TGTGCCAGCAGCTTAAATGGGGCTAATGAAAAACTGTTTTTT. Supplemented by reference TRBV7-2 and TRBJ1-4, the full variable domain reads GAGVSQSPSNKVTEKGKDVELRCDPISGHTALYWYRQSLGQGLEFLIYFQGNSAPDKSGLPSDRFSAERTGGSVSTLTIQRTQQEDSAVYLCASSLNGANEKLFFGSGTQLSVL.

This clonotype was recorded a few times. The rearrangement joins TRBV29-1 to TRBJ1-2, with D possibly TRBD1 on 5 matching bases. Germline V lookup: CDR1 SQVTM, CDR2 ANQGSEA. This CDR3 spans 13 amino acids. V lost 1 base, J lost 2 bases, and 8 bases lay in between. The CDR3: CSVEGGGNYGYTF. In DNA form, the CDR3 reads TGCAGCGTTGAAGGGGGGGGGAACTATGGCTACACCTTC.

The sample holds many counts of this clonotype. The chain links TRBV4-1 to TRBJ1-3; D ambiguous. Trimming cost V 2 bases and J 9 bases, with 11 bases left between them. Germline assignment: CDR1 MGHRA and CDR2 YSYEKL. The CDR3 is 13 amino acids. CDR3 amino acids: CASSQPPFSTIYF. CDR3 in DNA: TGCGCCAGCAGCCAACCCCCTTTTAGCACCATATATTTT.

Ten or more counts support this clonotype. This sequence joins TRBV12-3 or TRBV12-4 and TRBJ2-1; 7 nucleotides line up with TRBD2. V was clipped by 5 bases and J by 4 bases; unmatched bases: 8. The CDR3 has 15 residues. The CDR3 loop reads CASSPPGLTYNEQFF. The CDR3 coding sequence is TGTGCCAGCAGTCCCCCGGGACTAACATACAATGAGCAGTTCTTC.

For the CDR3, the DNA is TGTGCCATCAGTGAGGAGAGGAGTGAGCAGTTCTTC. It encodes CAISEERSEQFF. The chain carries TRBV10-3 and TRBJ2-1; D gene unclear. Per germline, CDR1 ENHRY and CDR2 SYGVKD. Deletions cut 2 bases from V and 9 bases from J, with 8 bases between. There are 12 residues in the CDR3.

This clonotype occurred a few times. The rearrangement links TRBV20-1 to TRBJ2-2; tentative D call: TRBD2 (5 bases). Trimming removed 0 bases from V and 6 bases from J, with 14 bases in between. Germline CDR1 and CDR2: DFQATT and SNEGSKA (reference sequence). This CDR3 has 15 residues. The DNA of the CDR3 is TGCAGTGCTAGAGAAACGTGGCTAGCTCCCGGGGAGCTGTTTTTT. Translation: CSARETWLAPGELFF.

This clonotype was seen ten or more times. The chain combines TRBV28 with TRBJ2-3; D is unresolved. CDR1 and CDR2 from the germline V gene are MDHEN and SYDVKM. The CDR3 runs 14 residues. V gave up 6 bases and J gave up 15 bases, with 25 bases separating them. The CDR3 sequence: CASSPAFRPTAPYF. CDR3 coding DNA: TGTGCCAGCAGCCCCGCGTTTCGCCCCACAGCACCATATTTT.

The chain links TRBV18 to TRBJ2-5, with TRBD1 identical over 9 bases. Trimming at V came to 4 bases and at J to 4 bases, leaving 7 bases not matched to a gene. Germline V CDR1 and CDR2: KGHSH, LQKENI. The CDR3 extends over 15 amino acids. The CDR3 loop reads CASSQTGGALETQYF. The CDR3 coding sequence is TGTGCCAGCTCACAAACAGGGGGCGCGTTAGAGACCCAGTACTTC. Combining the CDR3 with reference TRBV18 and TRBJ2-5 gives the whole variable domain NAGVMQNPRHLVRRRGQEARLRCSPMKGHSHVYWYRQLPEEGLKFMVYLQKENIIDESGMPKERFSAEFPKEGPSILRIQQVVRGDSAAYFCASSQTGGALETQYFGPGTRLLVL.

There are many counts of this clonotype. The chain employs TRBV24-1 and TRBJ2-2; D gene unclear. The CDR3 runs to 12 residues. Trimming left V 2 bases short and J 7 bases short, with 4 bases between. Germline CDR1 and CDR2: KGHDR and SFDVKD. CDR3 bases: TGTGCCACCAGTGATTCGCTCGGGGAGCTGTTTTTT. It yields the protein CATSDSLGELFF.

This clonotype occurred many times. The gene calls are TRBV29-1 and TRBJ2-3; D may be TRBD1 or TRBD2 (5 bases each). V dropped 7 bases and J dropped 6 bases, with 11 bases sitting between them. The germline CDR1 and CDR2 sequences are SQVTM and ANQGSEA. The CDR3 consists of 11 residues. The CDR3: CSGDHFDTQYF. CDR3 DNA sequence: TGCAGCGGGGACCATTTCGATACGCAGTATTTT.

This clonotype was counted ten times or more. J is TRBJ2-7 and V is TRBV28; a possible D gene is TRBD2 (5 bases). The length of the CDR3 is 15 residues. In germline, CDR1 is MDHEN, CDR2 SYDVKM. Trimming stripped 1 base from V and 4 bases from J, with 14 bases between. CDR3 residues: CASSLLSGVTYEQYF. In DNA form, the CDR3 reads TGTGCCAGCAGTTTATTATCCGGGGTTACTTACGAGCAGTACTTC.

This chain links TRBV12-3 or TRBV12-4 with TRBJ2-1; a possible D gene is TRBD2 (5 bases). This CDR3 comprises 12 residues. The V end was cut by 6 bases, the J end by 8 bases, with 11 bases between. The CDR3 coding sequence is TGTGCCAGCAGGGACCTAGCCCATGAGCAGTTCTTC. Protein: CASRDLAHEQFF.

In its sample, this clonotype was seen many times. The rearrangement joins TRBV5-1 to TRBJ2-7; the match to TRBD2 covers 9 bases. The germline CDR1 and CDR2 sequences are SGHRS and YFSETQ. The CDR3 covers 16 residues. J was trimmed by 3 bases and V by 0 bases; bases with no gene match: 7. The CDR3 region is CASSLAGTSSYYEQYF. In DNA, the CDR3 is TGCGCCAGCAGCTTGGCTGGGACTAGCAGTTACTACGAGCAGTACTTC.

In this sample, this clonotype turned up many times. J is TRBJ1-4 and V is TRBV28; D gene uncertain. The CDR3 has 13 amino acids. Deletions cut 8 bases from V and 6 bases from J, with 13 bases between. Germline lookup yields CDR1 MDHEN and CDR2 SYDVKM. The CDR3 DNA sequence: TGTGCCAGCGTAGGGAGTCAATATGAAAAACTGTTTTTT. Translating gives CASVGSQYEKLFF.

The chain combines TRBV7-9 with TRBJ1-1; no reliable D call. Trimming removed 5 bases at V and 1 base at J, with 8 bases between. The CDR3 is made up of 13 amino acids. Germline V gene sequence: CDR1 SEHNR, CDR2 FQNEAQ (reference sequence). The chain's CDR3 is CASSPVRNTEAFF. As DNA, the CDR3 is TGTGCCAGCAGCCCAGTAAGGAACACTGAAGCTTTCTTT.

This clonotype has ten or more counts. This chain connects TRBV20-1 to TRBJ1-5; 10 nucleotides align to TRBD1. V lost 3 bases, J lost 6 bases, and 5 bases stayed unmatched. The CDR3 has 14 amino acids. Germline V gives CDR1 DFQATT, CDR2 SNEGSKA (reference sequence). CDR3 in DNA: TGCAGTGCTAGCGACAGGGGGCTAGGTCAGCCCCAGCATTTT. It yields the protein CSASDRGLGQPQHF.

Only a few counts were recorded for this clonotype. The chain combines TRBV6-2 or TRBV6-3 with TRBJ1-2; no clear D. Germline loops: CDR1 MNHEY, CDR2 SVGEGT. Trimming removed 0 bases at V and 2 bases at J, with 10 bases between. This CDR3 is built from 15 residues. CDR3 sequence reads: CASSYSIDGNYGYTF. As DNA, the CDR3 is TGTGCCAGCAGTTACTCGATAGACGGAAACTATGGCTACACCTTC.

This clonotype was picked up many times. The DNA of the CDR3 is TGCGCCAGCAGCCCCCGCGAGGGGCAATACGAGCAGTACTTC. Translated: CASSPREGQYEQYF. The V gene is TRBV5-1, the J gene TRBJ2-7; D possibly uses TRBD1 or TRBD2 (5 bases each). V lost 4 bases and J lost 4, with 15 bases in between. CDR1 and CDR2 (germline): SGHRS, YFSETQ. This CDR3 is 14 amino acids long.

Note on this clonotype: With a much larger clone just one base away, this may be a read error. This likely comes from a read error, as the CDR3 has no conserved phenylalanine or tryptophan at its end. The J gene is TRBJ2-2, the V gene TRBV3-1, with D uncertain. Trimming left V 2 bases short and J 4 bases short, with 2 bases between. The germline gives CDR1 LGHDT, CDR2 YNNKEL (reference sequence). The CDR3 length is 12 residues. CDR3 sequence reads: CASSQFTGELFL. DNA for the CDR3: TGTGCCAGCAGCCAATTCACCGGGGAGCTGTTTTTG.

Ten or more counts support this clonotype. Germline and junction disagree at one end, which may indicate a read error. The chain carries TRBV20-1 and TRBJ1-2; 9 bases map to TRBD1. The CDR3 sequence is 14 residues long. Per germline, CDR1 DFQATT and CDR2 SNEGSKA (reference sequence). The CDR3 protein is CSAGEGTGTYGYTF. Here the CDR3 DNA reads TGCAGTGCTGGAGAGGGGACAGGGACCTATGGCTACACCTTC.

This clonotype has a count of ten or more. The chain employs TRBV12-3 or TRBV12-4 and TRBJ2-3, with TRBD1 identical over 7 bases. This CDR3 region has 13 residues. V shed 2 bases, J shed 8 bases, and the junction held 4 bases outside the gene matches. The CDR3 loop reads CASSLLGQSTQYF. As DNA, the CDR3 is TGTGCCAGCAGTTTATTGGGACAGAGTACGCAGTATTTT.

This clonotype has only one observation. CDR3 loop: CASSPPGFGTGATEAFF. In DNA form, the CDR3 reads TGTGCCAGCAGCCCACCTGGATTTGGGACAGGGGCCACTGAAGCTTTCTTT. The chain carries TRBV9 and TRBJ1-1; 10 bases align to TRBD1. V was pared by 4 bases and J by 4 bases, with 13 bases of the junction left unmatched. The CDR3 is 17 residues long. Germline loops: CDR1 SGDLS, CDR2 YYNGEE.

At least ten counts were recorded for this clonotype. The V and J genes are TRBV20-1 and TRBJ2-3; 10 nucleotides agree with TRBD2. J lost 5 bases, V lost 3 bases, and 8 bases had no gene match. The germline V gene has CDR1 DFQATT and CDR2 SNEGSKA (reference sequence). This CDR3 is 15 amino acids long. The CDR3 is CSASILAGTVDTQYF. DNA of the CDR3: TGCAGTGCTAGTATACTAGCGGGAACGGTAGATACGCAGTATTTT.

This clonotype was observed many times. The chain links TRBV6-1 to TRBJ2-7; TRBD1 aligns across 7 bases. The ends lost 2 bases at V and 7 bases at J; junction bases unmatched: 8. The CDR3 has 14 residues. From germline, CDR1 is MNHNS and CDR2 SASEGT. CDR3 amino acids: CASSETPGQREQYF. CDR3 nucleotides: TGTGCCAGCAGTGAAACCCCGGGACAGCGAGAGCAGTACTTC.

This clonotype showed up just a few times. The chain combines TRBV7-2 with TRBJ2-5; 10 nucleotides agree with TRBD2. Germline V CDR1 and CDR2: SGHTA, FQGNSA. Germline trimming cut 5 bases from V and 4 bases from J; bases unmatched to any gene: 22. The CDR3 sequence is 20 residues long. CDR3 sequence: CASSQDPWLAGEEGGETQYF. In DNA, the CDR3 is TGTGCCAGCAGCCAAGATCCTTGGCTAGCGGGAGAGGAAGGGGGAGAGACCCAGTACTTC.

This clonotype was seen ten or more times. The CDR3 DNA reads as TGTGCCAGCTCACCAAGTACATCCTACACCGGGGAGCTGTTTTTT. Its translation: CASSPSTSYTGELFF. The V call is TRBV18, the J call TRBJ2-2; D is undetermined. Germline-derived CDR1 and CDR2 are KGHSH and LQKENI. V shed 2 bases and J shed 3 bases, with 10 bases lying between them. The CDR3 sequence is 15 residues long.

This clonotype was detected many times. V and J are TRBV6-2 or TRBV6-3 and TRBJ2-1, with TRBD2 matching 13 bases. CDR1 and CDR2 from the germline V gene are MNHEY and SVGEGT. The CDR3 spans 18 residues. V gave up 2 bases and J gave up 3 bases; unmatched junction bases: 7. The DNA of the CDR3 is TGTGCCAGCAGTTACAGAGGGACTAGCGGGACAGTCTACAATGAGCAGTTCTTC. Encoded protein: CASSYRGTSGTVYNEQFF.

This clonotype was detected ten times or more. The chain joins TRBV6-2 or TRBV6-3 to TRBJ1-1; 11 bases are a match to TRBD1. Germline-derived CDR1 and CDR2 are MNHEY and SVGEGT. The CDR3 sequence is 17 residues long. V shed 5 bases and J 3 bases; nucleotides not matched to a gene: 11. Here the CDR3 reads CASSELWTGGRDTEAFF. The CDR3, as DNA: TGTGCCAGCAGTGAACTCTGGACAGGGGGCAGGGACACTGAAGCTTTCTTT.

This clonotype occurred many times. The chain has TRBV6-1 and TRBJ2-1; 11 positions match TRBD2. The CDR3 is 15 amino acids. The ends lost 7 bases at V and 2 bases at J; junction bases unmatched: 4. Germline loops: CDR1 MNHNS, CDR2 SASEGT. The CDR3 protein is CASNIAGGPYNEQFF. The DNA for the CDR3 is TGTGCCAGCAATATAGCGGGAGGGCCCTACAATGAGCAGTTCTTC.

This clonotype has more than one count but fewer than ten. The V gene is TRBV2, the J gene TRBJ2-2; D is perhaps TRBD1 or TRBD2 (5 bases each). The germline V gene encodes CDR1 SNHLY and CDR2 FYNNEI. V lost 6 bases to trimming and J lost 5 bases, with 16 bases between them. CDR3 length equals 15 residues. The CDR3 coding sequence is TGTGCCAGCAGGAGGGACCGTGGGTGGACCGGGGAGCTGTTTTTT. The encoded protein is CASRRDRGWTGELFF.